This TCR beta chain was profiled in a study of early T cells in non-severe SARS-CoV-2 infection. With 4 bases removed from V and 7 bases from J, the gap between germline ends came to 14 bases. CDR3 length equals 14 residues. Per germline, CDR1 SGHDT and CDR2 YYEEEE. Each cDNA molecule carried a unique molecular identifier. One entry per CDR3 protein, called by TCRdb with MiXCR from the 5' RACE reads. The data hold 55,000 to 70,000 distinct CDR3 sequences, with roughly 4.9% observed a single time. This clonotype was found a few times. The sequenced sample was whole blood, obtained at baseline. The sequence came from an adult who was a healthcare worker with PCR-confirmed SARS-CoV-2 infection or an uninfected control (not recorded which). The donor label of this sample is uncertain. This rearrangement joins TRBV5-6 to TRBJ2-2, with D perhaps given as TRBD1 or TRBD2 (5 bases each). CDR3 loop: CASSEGQARGELFF. CDR3 nucleotides: TGTGCCAGCAGCGAGGGGCAGGCGCGCGGGGAGCTGTTTTTT.